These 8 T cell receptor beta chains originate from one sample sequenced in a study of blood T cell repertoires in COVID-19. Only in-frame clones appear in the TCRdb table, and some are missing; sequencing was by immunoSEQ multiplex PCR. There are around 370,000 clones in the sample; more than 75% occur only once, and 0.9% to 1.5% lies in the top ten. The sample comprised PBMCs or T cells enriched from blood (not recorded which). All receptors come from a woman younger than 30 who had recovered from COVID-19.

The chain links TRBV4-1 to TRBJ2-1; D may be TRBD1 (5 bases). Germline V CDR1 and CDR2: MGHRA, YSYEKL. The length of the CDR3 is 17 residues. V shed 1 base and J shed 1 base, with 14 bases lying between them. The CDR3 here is CASSQGLGRVSYNEQFF. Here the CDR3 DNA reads TGCGCCAGCAGCCAAGGTCTCGGCAGGGTATCCTACAATGAGCAGTTCTTC.

The chain's CDR3 is CASSLGSGGHSYNEQFF. The CDR3 DNA sequence: TGTGCCAGTAGTTTAGGCAGCGGGGGGCACTCCTACAATGAGCAGTTCTTC. V gene TRBV19 combines with J gene TRBJ2-1, with 9 bases identical to TRBD2. Germline V lookup: CDR1 LNHDA, CDR2 SQIVND (reference sequence). The CDR3 loop spans 17 amino acids. V gave up 5 bases and J gave up 0 bases; unmatched junction bases: 8. Drawing the rest from reference TRBV19 and TRBJ2-1, the complete variable domain is DGGITQSPKYLFRKEGQNVTLSCEQNLNHDAMYWYRQDPGQGLRLIYYSQIVNDFQKGDIAEGYSVSREKKESFPLTVTSAQKNPTAFYLCASSLGSGGHSYNEQFFGPGTRLTVL.

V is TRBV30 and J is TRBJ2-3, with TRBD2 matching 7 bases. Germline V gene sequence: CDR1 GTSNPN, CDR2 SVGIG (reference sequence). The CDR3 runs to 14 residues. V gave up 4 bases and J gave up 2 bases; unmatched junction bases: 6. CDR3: CAWTASGFTDTQYF. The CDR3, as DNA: TGTGCCTGGACGGCTAGCGGATTCACAGATACGCAGTATTTT.

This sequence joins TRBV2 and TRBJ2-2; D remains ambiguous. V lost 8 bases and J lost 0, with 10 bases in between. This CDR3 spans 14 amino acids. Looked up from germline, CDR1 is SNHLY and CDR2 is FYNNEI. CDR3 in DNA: TGTGCCAGCGGTGTGACAACGAACACCGGGGAGCTGTTTTTT. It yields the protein CASGVTTNTGELFF. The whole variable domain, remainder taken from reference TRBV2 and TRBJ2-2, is EPEVTQTPSHQVTQMGQEVILRCVPISNHLYFYWYRQILGQKVEFLVSFYNNEISEKSEIFDDQFSVERPDGSNFTLKIRSTKLEDSAMYFCASGVTTNTGELFFGEGSRLTVL.

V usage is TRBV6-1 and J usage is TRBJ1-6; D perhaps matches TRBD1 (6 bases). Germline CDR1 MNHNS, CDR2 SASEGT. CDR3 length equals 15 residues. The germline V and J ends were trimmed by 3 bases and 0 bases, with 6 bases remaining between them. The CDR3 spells CASSEDSSYNSPLHF. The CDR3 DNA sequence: TGTGCCAGCAGTGAGGACAGCTCCTATAATTCACCCCTCCACTTT.

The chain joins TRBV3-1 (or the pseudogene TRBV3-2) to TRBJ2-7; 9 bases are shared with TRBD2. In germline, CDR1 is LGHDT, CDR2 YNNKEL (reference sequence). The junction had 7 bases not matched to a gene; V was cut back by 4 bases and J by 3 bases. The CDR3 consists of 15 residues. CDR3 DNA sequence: TGTGCCAGCAGCCCCCCGCGGGGGGGCCTCTACGAGCAGTACTTC. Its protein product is CASSPPRGGLYEQYF.

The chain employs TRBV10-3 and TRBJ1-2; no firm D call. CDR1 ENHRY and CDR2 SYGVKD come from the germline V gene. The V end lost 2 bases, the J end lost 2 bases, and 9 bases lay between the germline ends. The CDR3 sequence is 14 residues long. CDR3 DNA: TGTGCCATCAGTGAGCTCGGCAGGAACTATGGCTACACCTTC. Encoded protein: CAISELGRNYGYTF.

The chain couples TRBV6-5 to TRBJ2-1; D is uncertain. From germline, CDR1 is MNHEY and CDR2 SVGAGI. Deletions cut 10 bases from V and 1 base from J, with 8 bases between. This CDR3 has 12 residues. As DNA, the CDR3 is TGTGCCATCCAGGAATCCTACAATGAGCAGTTCTTC. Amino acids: CAIQESYNEQFF.